This T cell receptor beta chain is from a study of blood T cell repertoires in COVID-19. Notes on this clone: Distinct nucleotide sequences in the sample also encode this CDR3.

The CDR3 is made up of 14 amino acids. Unmatched junction bases numbered 0, after V lost 4 bases and J lost 0 bases. Germline V gene sequence: CDR1 SQVTM, CDR2 ANQGSEA. In the original workflow: The authors estimated nucleated cell counts from reference gene primer amplification. Libraries were prepared by immunoSEQ multiplex PCR; TCRdb keeps only in-frame clonotypes and omits some of them. V, J and clone size are taken as reported in that table, and D and trimming were inferred from the DNA itself. Of about 36,000 clones in the sample, 75% to 90% were seen once. Sample: peripheral blood. V usage is TRBV29-1 and J usage is TRBJ2-2, with 9 nucleotides matching TRBD1. This clonotype was obtained from a man in his 70s with acute or convalescent COVID-19. The CDR3 sequence is CSVGDRANTGELFF. The CDR3 DNA reads as TGCAGCGTTGGGGACAGGGCGAACACCGGGGAGCTGTTTTTT.